Sequencing of this T cell receptor beta chain was carried out in a study of blood T cell repertoires in COVID-19. On the study more broadly: The samples span acute and convalescent COVID-19 from the United States, Italy and Spain.

Generated by immunoSEQ multiplex PCR, the TCRdb table keeps only in-frame clones and is missing some. The sample has 50,000 to 70,000 clones, just under 90% seen once. From germline, CDR1 is SEHNR and CDR2 FQNEAQ (reference sequence). This CDR3 comprises 14 residues. Trimming removed 1 base at V and 3 bases at J, with 10 bases between. The sequenced sample was peripheral blood. V usage is TRBV7-9 and J usage is TRBJ2-7; the D gene is possibly TRBD2 (6 bases). The origin of this receptor is a human donor with active COVID-19. The donor label of this sample is uncertain. CDR3 residues: CASSLGLANYEQYF. The CDR3 bases are TGTGCCAGCAGCTTAGGGCTAGCGAACTACGAGCAGTACTTC.